Below, 30 T cell receptor beta chains from the same sample are listed, as sequenced in a study of graft-versus-host responses after intestinal transplantation. No antigens are known for them. The data were produced by immunoSEQ multiplex PCR, yet TCRdb's version contains in-frame clones alone and is incomplete. In the table there are 80,000 to 100,000 clones, 85% to 90% of which are singletons. Here the sequenced sample was unstimulated CD4+ T cells sorted from spleen or lymph node cells, taken before intestinal transplant. All receptors derive from a human donor who received an intestinal transplant.

The rearrangement links TRBV7-8 to TRBJ1-5, with 10 bases that match TRBD1. The CDR3 covers 15 residues. V shed 5 bases, J shed 3 bases, and the junction held 4 bases outside the gene matches. Germline-derived CDR1 and CDR2 are SGHVS and FQNEAQ. The CDR3 bases are TGTGCCAGCAGCCCCGACAGGGGGCTCAATCAGCCCCAGCATTTT. It encodes CASSPDRGLNQPQHF. The full variable domain, with the rest looked up from reference TRBV7-8 and TRBJ1-5, is GAGVSQSPRYKVAKRGQDVALRCDPISGHVSLFWYQQALGQGPEFLTYFQNEAQLDKSGLPSDRFFAERPEGSVSTLKIQRTQQEDSAVYLCASSPDRGLNQPQHFGDGTRLSIL.

J is TRBJ2-1 and V is TRBV2, with 9 bases that match TRBD2. With V trimmed by 4 bases and J by 7 bases, 8 bases remained unmatched. Germline V gives CDR1 SNHLY, CDR2 FYNNEI. The CDR3 totals 15 residues. CDR3 sequence: CASSVGTSGLNEQFF. The CDR3 coding sequence is TGTGCCAGCAGTGTTGGTACTAGCGGGCTTAATGAGCAGTTCTTC.

The chain carries TRBV7-2 and TRBJ2-7; 9 bases are a match to TRBD1. This CDR3 has 15 residues. With V trimmed by 0 bases and J by 3 bases, 3 bases remained unmatched. Germline-derived CDR1 and CDR2 are SGHTA and FQGNSA. CDR3 sequence: CASSLAPTGGYEQYF. CDR3 DNA: TGTGCCAGCAGCTTAGCCCCGACAGGGGGCTACGAGCAGTACTTC.

The chain combines TRBV5-1 with TRBJ1-1; maybe TRBD1 (5 bases). The CDR3 loop spans 15 amino acids. Germline assignment: CDR1 SGHRS and CDR2 YFSETQ. Between the trimmed V and J ends, which lost 4 bases and 2 bases, there was a span of 15 bases. The CDR3 DNA is TGCGCCAGCAGCATATCGACAGTCCCCAACACTGAAGCTTTCTTT. It encodes CASSISTVPNTEAFF.

Only one count was recorded for this clone. This chain links TRBV5-4 with TRBJ1-1; no clear D gene. V was trimmed by 1 base and J by 3 bases, leaving 10 bases between them. The CDR3 sequence is 14 residues long. CDR1 SGHNT and CDR2 YYREEE come from the germline V gene (reference sequence). CDR3 region: CASSLIGGYTEAFF. As DNA, the CDR3 is TGTGCCAGCAGCTTGATCGGAGGGTACACTGAAGCTTTCTTT.

The V gene is TRBV9, the J gene TRBJ2-3; possibly TRBD2 for D (7 bases). The germline gives CDR1 SGDLS, CDR2 YYNGEE. The CDR3 loop spans 17 amino acids. Trimming pared 3 bases from V and 0 bases from J, leaving 17 bases between. The CDR3 coding sequence is TGTGCCAGCAGCGGGAAGACCGGGGGGCCTAGCACAGATACGCAGTATTTT. Translating it yields CASSGKTGGPSTDTQYF. Drawing the rest from reference TRBV9 and TRBJ2-3, the complete variable domain is DSGVTQTPKHLITATGQRVTLRCSPRSGDLSVYWYQQSLDQGLQFLIQYYNGEERAKGNILERFSAQQFPDLHSELNLSSLELGDSALYFCASSGKTGGPSTDTQYFGPGTRLTVL.

This clone was seen a single time. This chain links TRBV19 with TRBJ2-7; 9 nucleotides align to TRBD1. The CDR3 is 14 amino acids. Trimming at V came to 4 bases and at J to 3 bases, leaving 4 bases not matched to a gene. The germline V gene has CDR1 LNHDA and CDR2 SQIVND (reference sequence). CDR3 coding DNA: TGTGCCAGTAGTACACAGGGGGCCCTCTACGAGCAGTACTTC. As protein: CASSTQGALYEQYF.

This chain connects TRBV6-1 to TRBJ2-5, with a weak D call TRBD1 (5 bases). Trimming took 3 bases from V and 5 from J, leaving 13 bases between them. Germline V gene data show CDR1 as MNHNS and CDR2 as SASEGT. This CDR3 spans 14 amino acids. DNA for the CDR3: TGTGCCAGCAGTGAGGTTGCAGGGTGGGAGACCCAGTACTTC. Its translation is CASSEVAGWETQYF.

This chain links TRBV11-2 with TRBJ2-1, with 7 bases lining up with TRBD1. In germline, CDR1 is SGHAT, CDR2 FQNNGV. This CDR3 region has 13 residues. The ends lost 5 bases at V and 7 bases at J; junction bases unmatched: 5. The CDR3 nucleotides read TGTGCCAGCAGCCTGACAGGGCGTAATGAGCAGTTCTTC. Translating gives CASSLTGRNEQFF.

V and J are TRBV11-1 and TRBJ2-6; no clear D gene. This CDR3 comprises 13 residues. Germline CDR1 SGHAT, CDR2 FQDESV (reference sequence). V was pared by 0 bases and J by 10 bases, with 7 bases between. CDR3 DNA sequence: TGTGCCAGCAGCTTAGCCGGTATTAACGTCCTGACTTTC. Translating it yields CASSLAGINVLTF.

The sample holds one count of this clone. The V call is TRBV10-3, the J call TRBJ2-3, with 9 positions matching TRBD2. Germline CDR1 ENHRY, CDR2 SYGVKD. The junction had 7 bases not matched to a gene; V was cut back by 7 bases and J by 2 bases. The length of the CDR3 is 15 residues. The CDR3 is CAIKGSGSPTDTQYF. As DNA, the CDR3 is TGTGCCATCAAGGGTAGCGGGAGCCCCACAGATACGCAGTATTTT.

The J gene is TRBJ2-5, the V gene TRBV19; 7 bases are a match to TRBD2. V gave up 4 bases and J gave up 4 bases; unmatched junction bases: 0. In germline, CDR1 is LNHDA, CDR2 SQIVND (reference sequence). CDR3 length equals 12 residues. CDR3 sequence reads: CASSRGGETQYF. CDR3 coding DNA: TGTGCCAGTAGTAGGGGGGGAGAGACCCAGTACTTC.

This clone appeared once. CDR3 loop: CASSSGERERYEQYF. The CDR3, as DNA: TGTGCCAGTAGTTCGGGTGAGCGGGAGCGATACGAGCAGTACTTC. The V and J genes are TRBV19 and TRBJ2-7, with 8 bases identical to TRBD2. J lost 4 bases, V lost 5 bases, and 10 bases had no gene match. The CDR3 has 15 residues. CDR1 is LNHDA, CDR2 SQIVND, per germline (reference sequence).

The chain recombines TRBV28 with TRBJ1-4; 8 bases map to TRBD1. Germline values: CDR1 MDHEN, CDR2 SYDVKM. CDR3 length: 13 residues. J lost 6 bases, V lost 8 bases, and 5 bases had no gene match. CDR3 protein: CASYGQGHEKLFF. The CDR3 nucleotides are TGTGCCAGCTACGGACAGGGTCATGAAAAACTGTTTTTT.

J is TRBJ2-7 and V is TRBV27, with no clear D. CDR3 length equals 9 residues. Germline CDR1 reads MNHEY; CDR2 reads SMNVEV (reference sequence). The V and J ends lost 4 bases and 9 bases respectively, with 4 bases between them. The CDR3 DNA follows: TGTGCCAGCAGTTCAGGGCAGTACTTC. Its protein product is CASSSGQYF.

This clone was counted between two and nine times. The CDR3 loop reads CASSLGDRGIYF. As DNA, the CDR3 is TGCGCCAGCTCACTTGGGGACAGGGGCATATATTTT. The chain couples TRBV10-2 to TRBJ2-3; TRBD1 matches at 10 bases. Gene TRBJ1-3 matches the end of the DNA better, so the J call may be wrong. CDR1 WSHSY and CDR2 SAAADI come from the germline V gene. CDR3 length: 12 residues.

The V gene is TRBV5-4, the J gene TRBJ2-3; D unresolved. CDR1 and CDR2 (germline): SGHNT, YYREEE (reference sequence). The CDR3 runs 14 residues. Trimming took off 4 bases at V and 1 base at J, with 10 bases between the two ends. CDR3 coding DNA: TGTGCCAGCAGCACCGCCCGGGGCACAGATACGCAGTATTTT. This encodes CASSTARGTDTQYF.

This clone was observed once. This chain links TRBV7-9 with TRBJ2-2; D gene uncertain. The V and J ends lost 5 bases and 0 bases respectively, with 10 bases between them. CDR1 and CDR2 from the germline V gene are SEHNR and FQNEAQ (reference sequence). This CDR3 is 15 amino acids long. The CDR3 DNA follows: TGTGCCAGCAGCCATCGGAGAACGAACACCGGGGAGCTGTTTTTT. Translating gives CASSHRRTNTGELFF.

This clone was counted a single time. The chain has TRBV2 and TRBJ2-3, with 8 bases matching TRBD2. Germline CDR1 and CDR2: SNHLY and FYNNEI. Trimming cost V 5 bases and J 4 bases; bases outside gene matches: 5. The CDR3 is 14 residues long. Here the CDR3 reads CASSPGLAADTQYF. The CDR3 nucleotides are TGTGCCAGCAGTCCCGGACTAGCTGCAGATACGCAGTATTTT.

Only a few counts were recorded for this clone. The rearrangement joins TRBV7-2 to TRBJ2-2; unclear D gene. CDR3 length equals 14 residues. In germline, CDR1 is SGHTA, CDR2 FQGNSA. V shed 1 base and J shed 4 bases, with 7 bases lying between them. CDR3: CASSLESSTGELFF. Here the CDR3 DNA reads TGTGCCAGCAGCTTAGAGTCTAGCACCGGGGAGCTGTTTTTT.

This sequence joins TRBV5-1 and TRBJ1-1; 7 bases are shared with TRBD1. V lost 0 bases to trimming and J lost 1 base; unmatched junction nucleotides: 0. The CDR3 is 14 residues long. In germline, CDR1 is SGHRS, CDR2 YFSETQ. CDR3 in amino acids: CASSLDRGNTEAFF. The CDR3 bases are TGCGCCAGCAGCTTGGACAGGGGGAACACTGAAGCTTTCTTT.

The chain combines TRBV9 with TRBJ2-3; 8 nucleotides align to TRBD2. This CDR3 has 14 amino acids. The V segment lost 0 bases and the J segment 3 bases; nucleotides outside the gene matches: 0. Germline V gene sequence: CDR1 SGDLS, CDR2 YYNGEE. For the CDR3, the DNA is TGTGCCAGCAGCGTAGGACTAGCGACAGATACGCAGTATTTT. Translation gives CASSVGLATDTQYF. Looking up the rest from reference TRBV9 and TRBJ2-3 gives the full variable domain: DSGVTQTPKHLITATGQRVTLRCSPRSGDLSVYWYQQSLDQGLQFLIQYYNGEERAKGNILERFSAQQFPDLHSELNLSSLELGDSALYFCASSVGLATDTQYFGPGTRLTVL.

The chain recombines TRBV5-4 with TRBJ2-2; 14 nucleotides agree with TRBD2. CDR1 SGHNT and CDR2 YYREEE come from the germline V gene (reference sequence). The CDR3 is 17 residues long. V lost 4 bases to trimming and J lost 2 bases; unmatched junction nucleotides: 4. CDR3 region: CASSKGLAGDNTGELFF. The CDR3 bases are TGTGCCAGCAGCAAGGGACTAGCGGGGGATAACACCGGGGAGCTGTTTTTT.

The chain joins TRBV10-2 to TRBJ2-7; no clear D. Trimming cost V 0 bases and J 5 bases, with 5 bases left between them. This CDR3 has 12 residues. From germline, CDR1 is WSHSY and CDR2 SAAADI. The CDR3 coding sequence is TGCGCCAGCAGTGAGTCCAGGAACGAGCAGTACTTC. Amino acids: CASSESRNEQYF.

The chain recombines TRBV5-8 with TRBJ1-4; D may be TRBD1 (5 bases). From germline, CDR1 is SGHTS and CDR2 YDEGEE. This CDR3 contains 15 residues. Trimming cost V 3 bases and J 6 bases, with 15 bases left between them. CDR3 region: CASSWAVGVDEKLFF. DNA of the CDR3: TGTGCCAGCAGCTGGGCGGTAGGGGTCGATGAAAAACTGTTTTTT.

This chain connects TRBV6-6 to TRBJ2-7; D perhaps matches TRBD2 (7 bases). The V gene lost 7 bases and the J gene lost 6 bases, with 22 bases spanning the gap. Germline V CDR1 and CDR2: MNHNY, SVGAGI (reference sequence). CDR3 size: 15 residues. The CDR3 DNA reads TGTGCCAGCAAGCTAACCCGGGGGGCGCAAAGCGAGCAGTACTTC. Its translation is CASKLTRGAQSEQYF.

V and J are TRBV5-1 and TRBJ2-2; 7 bases fit TRBD2. V trimming: 0 bases; J trimming: 1 base; junction bases outside the gene matches: 9. Germline CDR1 is SGHRS and CDR2 is YFSETQ. The CDR3 is 18 amino acids. The CDR3 coding sequence is TGCGCCAGCAGCTTGGATCCCGTTGTAGCGGGGAACACCGGGGAGCTGTTTTTT. Its protein is CASSLDPVVAGNTGELFF. The whole variable domain, filled in from reference TRBV5-1 and TRBJ2-2, reads KAGVTQTPRYLIKTRGQQVTLSCSPISGHRSVSWYQQTPGQGLQFLFEYFSETQRNKGNFPGRFSGRQFSNSRSEMNVSTLELGDSALYLCASSLDPVVAGNTGELFFGEGSRLTVL.

The table lists this clone with a few counts. The V gene is TRBV6-5, the J gene TRBJ2-7; 9 positions match TRBD1. Looked up from germline, CDR1 is MNHEY and CDR2 is SVGAGI. Trimming took 2 bases from V and 6 from J; bases not matched to a gene: 5. The CDR3 is 14 residues long. The DNA for the CDR3 is TGTGCCAGCAGTTACGGGACAGGGACCGCCGAGCAGTACTTC. This encodes CASSYGTGTAEQYF.

CDR3 amino acids: CASSLFPGQTLNTEAFF. The CDR3 DNA follows: TGTGCCAGCAGCTTATTCCCCGGACAGACTCTGAACACTGAAGCTTTCTTT. V usage is TRBV7-9 and J usage is TRBJ1-1; a weak D match, TRBD1 (6 bases). Germline V gene sequence: CDR1 SEHNR, CDR2 FQNEAQ (reference sequence). V lost 2 bases and J lost 0, with 16 bases in between. CDR3 length: 17 amino acids. Looking up the rest from reference TRBV7-9 and TRBJ1-1 gives the full variable domain: DTGVSQNPRHKITKRGQNVTFRCDPISEHNRLYWYRQTLGQGPEFLTYFQNEAQLEKSRLLSDRFSAERPKGSFSTLEIQRTEQGDSAMYLCASSLFPGQTLNTEAFFGQGTRLTVV.

This chain connects TRBV6-1 to TRBJ1-2; a weak D match, TRBD1 (5 bases). The CDR3 covers 15 residues. CDR1 MNHNS and CDR2 SASEGT come from the germline V gene. Trimming removed 0 bases at V and 3 bases at J, with 11 bases between. The CDR3 region has the DNA TGTGCCAGCAGTGAAGCGATTCGGGGGTACTATGGCTACACCTTC. Translation gives CASSEAIRGYYGYTF.